Listed here is a single T cell receptor (beta chain). Sequenced by immunoSEQ multiplex PCR; TCRdb stores in-frame clones only, minus some. The table includes around 130,000 clones, about nine tenths detected once. The sample originates from a study of blood T cell repertoires in COVID-19. With V trimmed by 0 bases and J by 5 bases, 8 bases remained unmatched. The germline V gene has CDR1 SGHDT and CDR2 YYEEEE. The CDR3 runs to 17 residues. The sequence derives from a man between 50 and 59 years old with active COVID-19. This sequence joins TRBV5-6 and TRBJ1-1; 12 bases map to TRBD1. The sample taken for sequencing was peripheral blood. CDR3 amino acids: CASSLGPGQGARTEAFF. For the CDR3, the DNA is TGTGCCAGCAGCTTGGGTCCGGGACAGGGGGCTCGAACTGAAGCTTTCTTT.